Included here is one T cell receptor (beta chain) sequence, with context. Clones were read by immunoSEQ multiplex PCR, and TCRdb kept only the in-frame ones, dropping some. Here the sample spans 150,000 to 190,000 clones, roughly four fifths being singletons. Living in 20 to 30 US areas, the participants were between roughly 18 and 89 years of age. The sample belongs to a study of blood T cell repertoires in COVID-19. In the study overall: Sites in the United States, Italy and Spain provided acute and convalescent COVID-19 samples.

Trimming left V 5 bases short and J 0 bases short, with 10 bases between. Germline-derived CDR1 and CDR2 are MDHEN and SYDVKM. The CDR3 has 14 residues. This chain joins TRBV28 and TRBJ1-2, with D unresolved. The sample taken for sequencing was PBMCs or T cells enriched from blood (not recorded which). The source is a man over 45 who had recovered from COVID-19. DNA of the CDR3: TGTGCCAGCAGTGGTACCAGTGCTAACTATGGCTACACCTTC. It is translated as CASSGTSANYGYTF.